This TCR beta chain was found in a study of blood T cell repertoires in COVID-19. The wider study: Specimens from acute and convalescent COVID-19 originated in the United States, Italy and Spain. PBMCs, B-cell-depleted T cells, or T cells provided the cDNA or gDNA that made up the material.

Per the original methods: Quantification of nucleated cells was approximated via reference gene primer amplification. TCRdb keeps only in-frame clones here, not all; method: immunoSEQ multiplex PCR. The D gene and trimming were derived from the DNA, and the V and J assignments and clone size from that table. The table shows approximately 190,000 clones, with over 75% occurring only once. This clone has more than one count but fewer than ten. The CDR3 has 18 amino acids. Trimming removed 0 bases from V and 8 bases from J; junction bases left unmatched: 15. CDR1 MNHNS and CDR2 SASEGT come from the germline V gene.

This sequence joins TRBV6-1 and TRBJ1-4; TRBD1 aligns across 7 bases. The sample comprised peripheral blood. This clonotype was sampled from a woman between 40 and 55 years old who had recovered from COVID-19. CDR3 amino acids: CASSEALQSGSGGEKLFF. The CDR3 DNA reads as TGTGCCAGCAGTGAAGCGCTTCAAAGTGGGTCAGGGGGGGAAAAACTGTTTTTT.